Shown below are 9 T cell receptor beta chains from a single sample sequenced in a study of blood T cell repertoires in COVID-19. Produced via immunoSEQ multiplex PCR; TCRdb's table is partial and in-frame only. The sample carries around 300,000 clones, around 86% recorded once. Input material: peripheral blood. These receptor sequences come from a young woman with active or convalescent COVID-19.

The rearrangement joins TRBV2 to TRBJ2-1; D might be TRBD1 (6 bases). The germline V and J ends were trimmed by 5 bases and 4 bases, with 9 bases remaining between them. The CDR3 is 13 amino acids. CDR1 and CDR2 from the germline V gene are SNHLY and FYNNEI. In nucleotides, the CDR3 is TGTGCCAGCAGTCAACAGGGTTACAATGAGCAGTTCTTC. It translates to CASSQQGYNEQFF.

V usage is TRBV7-2 and J usage is TRBJ1-4; 11 bases are shared with TRBD1. CDR1 and CDR2 from the germline V gene are SGHTA and FQGNSA. Trimming removed 4 bases from V and 8 bases from J; junction bases left unmatched: 9. The CDR3 runs 16 residues. The CDR3 reads CASSSRSGTGGEKLFF. CDR3 sequence (DNA): TGTGCCAGCAGCTCCCGTTCCGGGACAGGGGGGGAAAAACTGTTTTTT.

This clone turned up a few times. The rearrangement uses TRBV6-2 or TRBV6-3 and TRBJ1-6, with D perhaps TRBD1 (6 bases). The germline gives CDR1 MNHEY, CDR2 SVGEGT. Deletions cut 6 bases from V and 7 bases from J, with 13 bases between. The CDR3 is 14 amino acids. CDR3 sequence reads: CASSPDRLNSPLHF. In DNA form, the CDR3 reads TGTGCCAGCAGCCCGGACAGATTGAATTCACCCCTCCACTTT.

The genes are TRBV6-2 or TRBV6-3 and TRBJ2-2; D not certain. Germline V gives CDR1 MNHEY, CDR2 SVGEGT. Trimming left V 4 bases short and J 11 bases short, with 11 bases between. This CDR3 spans 12 amino acids. As DNA, the CDR3 is TGTGCCAGCAGTTCATCAGGTCCCGAGCTGTTTTTT. Its protein is CASSSSGPELFF.

This clone was detected once. The J gene is TRBJ2-1, the V gene TRBV9, with TRBD2 as a possible D gene (7 bases). Germline CDR1 is SGDLS and CDR2 is YYNGEE. The CDR3 has 16 amino acids. Trimming removed 0 bases from V and 2 bases from J, with 12 bases in between. The CDR3 loop reads CASSVEGGDPYNEQFF. The DNA of the CDR3 is TGTGCCAGCAGCGTAGAAGGGGGGGACCCCTACAATGAGCAGTTCTTC.

The gene calls are TRBV9 and TRBJ2-1; 8 bases align to TRBD1. After removal of 0 bases from V and 2 bases from J, the junction contained 4 bases not matched to a gene. The germline CDR1 and CDR2 sequences are SGDLS and YYNGEE. The CDR3 spans 16 residues. CDR3 amino acids: CASSVGGQVTYNEQFF. The CDR3 nucleotides are TGTGCCAGCAGCGTAGGGGGACAGGTAACCTACAATGAGCAGTTCTTC.

The rearrangement uses TRBV6-5 and TRBJ1-5, with 11 bases aligning to TRBD1. Germline values: CDR1 MNHEY, CDR2 SVGAGI. The ends lost 6 bases at V and 3 bases at J; junction bases unmatched: 4. CDR3 length: 15 amino acids. The CDR3 spells CASRLGQGANQPQHF. The DNA for the CDR3 is TGTGCCAGCAGACTCGGACAGGGGGCCAATCAGCCCCAGCATTTT.

This clone was seen just once. The rearrangement uses TRBV20-1 and TRBJ1-1; D unclear. The CDR3 sequence is 11 residues long. Germline CDR1 is DFQATT and CDR2 is SNEGSKA (reference sequence). Trimming stripped 4 bases from V and 3 bases from J, with 6 bases between. The CDR3 sequence: CSAMDYTEAFF. The CDR3 bases are TGCAGTGCTATGGACTACACTGAAGCTTTCTTT.

The rearrangement joins TRBV5-5 to TRBJ2-5, with TRBD2 identical over 8 bases. The CDR3 contains 16 residues. Germline-derived CDR1 and CDR2 are SGHKS and YYEKEE (reference sequence). V shed 1 base and J 2 bases; nucleotides not matched to a gene: 7. The CDR3 region has the DNA TGTGCCAGCAGCTTGTGGGTAGCGGGGACACAAGAGACCCAGTACTTC. Translating gives CASSLWVAGTQETQYF.